A single sample is the source of the 7 T cell receptor beta chains below, sequenced in a study of shared clonotypes between healthy human individuals (dated by TCRdb to about 2020). To prepare the library, the immunoSEQ multiplex PCR assay was applied. As stored in TCRdb, this immuneACCESS dataset retains in-frame rearrangements with V and J assigned. A fraction of the clones does not appear; measured against another copy, unresolved V genes explain less than half of the discrepancy, and the remainder lacks a known reason. The sample table contains approximately 480,000 clones; only one count was recorded for approximately 79% of them. Around 13% of the sample lies in the top ten. Specimen: PBMCs. The source of these receptors is a woman in her forties in good health. Some clones in this sample may be carry-over from other donors' samples.

The V and J genes are TRBV5-6 and TRBJ2-2; TRBD2 is a possible D gene (6 bases). Germline values: CDR1 SGHDT, CDR2 YYEEEE. The ends were cut back, 4 bases at V and 6 bases at J, with 13 bases in the middle. The CDR3 consists of 14 residues. CDR3 DNA sequence: TGTGCCAGCAGCCTGACTAGAGGGGCCGGGGAGCTGTTTTTT. As protein: CASSLTRGAGELFF.

This rearrangement joins TRBV28 to TRBJ1-1; D is undetermined. Between the trimmed V and J ends, which lost 8 bases and 5 bases, there was a span of 9 bases. Germline CDR1 and CDR2: MDHEN and SYDVKM. The CDR3 sequence is 11 residues long. The CDR3 nucleotides are TGTGCCAGCGACCCATCGACTGAAGCTTTCTTT. Translation gives CASDPSTEAFF.

This rearrangement joins TRBV30 to TRBJ2-2, with D tentatively TRBD2 (5 bases). The CDR3 consists of 13 residues. The V end was cut by 2 bases, the J end by 7 bases, with 11 bases between. CDR1 and CDR2 (germline): GTSNPN, SVGIG (reference sequence). The CDR3 protein is CAWSYQAGGELFF. In DNA, the CDR3 is TGTGCCTGGAGTTATCAGGCGGGCGGGGAGCTGTTTTTT.

This rearrangement joins TRBV18 to TRBJ2-3; D is unclear. The CDR3 is 14 amino acids. CDR1 KGHSH and CDR2 LQKENI come from the germline V gene. With 3 bases removed from V and 0 bases from J, the gap between germline ends came to 7 bases. In DNA form, the CDR3 reads TGTGCCAGCTCACCTAGTTCTAGCACAGATACGCAGTATTTT. Protein sequence: CASSPSSSTDTQYF.

The chain couples TRBV18 to TRBJ1-1, with TRBD1 as a possible D gene (5 bases). The CDR3 is 18 amino acids. From germline, CDR1 is KGHSH and CDR2 LQKENI. Trimming pared 6 bases from V and 0 bases from J, leaving 23 bases between. The CDR3 loop reads CASSPAVAGKPLNTEAFF. As DNA, the CDR3 is TGTGCCAGCTCCCCGGCCGTAGCAGGGAAACCGCTGAACACTGAAGCTTTCTTT. Full variable domain (missing parts from reference TRBV18 and TRBJ1-1): NAGVMQNPRHLVRRRGQEARLRCSPMKGHSHVYWYRQLPEEGLKFMVYLQKENIIDESGMPKERFSAEFPKEGPSILRIQQVVRGDSAAYFCASSPAVAGKPLNTEAFFGQGTRLTVV.

V usage is TRBV27 and J usage is TRBJ1-1; D not resolved. Germline CDR1 MNHEY, CDR2 SMNVEV (reference sequence). CDR3 length: 15 residues. V was pared by 5 bases and J by 1 base, with 14 bases between. Here the CDR3 DNA reads TGTGCCAGCAGTCGGGGTGGAGGGTGGAACACTGAAGCTTTCTTT. Translation: CASSRGGGWNTEAFF.

This chain links TRBV30 with TRBJ2-3, with D possibly being TRBD1 (6 bases). Germline V gene lookup returns CDR1 GTSNPN and CDR2 SVGIG (reference sequence). The CDR3 has 14 residues. V lost 0 bases to trimming and J lost 1 base, with 8 bases between them. CDR3 sequence reads: CAWSVQGRTDTQYF. The CDR3, as DNA: TGTGCCTGGAGTGTACAGGGACGCACAGATACGCAGTATTTT. The complete variable domain, with remaining parts taken from reference TRBV30 and TRBJ2-3, reads SQTIHQWPATLVQPVGSPLSLECTVEGTSNPNLYWYRQAAGRGLQLLFYSVGIGQISSEVPQNLSASRPQDRQFILSSKKLLLSDSGFYLCAWSVQGRTDTQYFGPGTRLTVL.